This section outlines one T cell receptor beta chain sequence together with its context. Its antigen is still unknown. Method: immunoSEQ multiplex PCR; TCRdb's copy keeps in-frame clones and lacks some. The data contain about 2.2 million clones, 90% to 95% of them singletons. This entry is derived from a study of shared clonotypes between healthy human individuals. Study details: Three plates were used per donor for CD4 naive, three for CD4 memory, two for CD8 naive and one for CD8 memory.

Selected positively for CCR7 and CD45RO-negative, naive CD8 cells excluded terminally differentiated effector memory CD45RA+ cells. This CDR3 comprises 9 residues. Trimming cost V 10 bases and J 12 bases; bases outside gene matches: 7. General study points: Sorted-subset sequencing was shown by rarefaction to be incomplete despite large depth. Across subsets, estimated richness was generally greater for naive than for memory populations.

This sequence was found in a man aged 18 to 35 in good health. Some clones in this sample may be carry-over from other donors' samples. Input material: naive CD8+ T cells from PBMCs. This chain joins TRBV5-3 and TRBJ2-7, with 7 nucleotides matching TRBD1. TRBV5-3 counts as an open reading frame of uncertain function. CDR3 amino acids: CAGLPGGYF. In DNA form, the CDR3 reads TGTGCCGGTCTTCCAGGGGGGTACTTC.